This T cell receptor (beta chain) stems from a study of OX40 agonist ivuxolimab in advanced cancers. Study information: Three patients had partial responses: one hepatocellular carcinoma, two cutaneous melanoma. Study conclusions and caveats: CD8+ T cells (on average) carried more expanded clones than CD4+ T cells.

V gave up 7 bases and J gave up 4 bases, with 11 bases separating them. Germline CDR1 reads SGHRS; CDR2 reads YFSETQ. This CDR3 is 13 amino acids long. Concerning this clone itself: Its specificity is not known.

This table comes from immunoSEQ multiplex PCR, and its TCRdb copy is limited to in-frame clones, with some not included. Among 35,000 to 40,000 clones listed, around 87% were seen once. The rearrangement joins TRBV5-1 to TRBJ2-2; the D is unclear. Sample: CD4+ or CD8+ T cells sorted from blood, taken in a trial of the OX40 agonist ivuxolimab. This clonotype was sampled from an adult with an advanced solid tumor such as melanoma, head and neck, liver or kidney cancer. The CDR3 bases are TGCGCCAGCGCCGCGTGGGGCACCGGGGAGCTGTTTTTT. Encoded protein: CASAAWGTGELFF.